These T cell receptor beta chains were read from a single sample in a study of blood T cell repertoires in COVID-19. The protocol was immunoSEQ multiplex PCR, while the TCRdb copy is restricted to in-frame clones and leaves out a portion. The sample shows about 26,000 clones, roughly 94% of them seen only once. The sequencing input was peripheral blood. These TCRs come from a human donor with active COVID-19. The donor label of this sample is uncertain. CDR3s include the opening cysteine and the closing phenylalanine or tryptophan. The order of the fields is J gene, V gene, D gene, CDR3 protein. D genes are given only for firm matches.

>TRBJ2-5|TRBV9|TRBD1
CASSADRGLWETQYF
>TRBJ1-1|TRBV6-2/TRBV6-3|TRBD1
CASSRGTGPRATEAFF
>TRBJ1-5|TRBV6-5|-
CASSGGASNQPQHF
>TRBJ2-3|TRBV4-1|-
CASSLRSQGSDTQYF
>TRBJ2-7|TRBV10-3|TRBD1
CAISESTGGSYF
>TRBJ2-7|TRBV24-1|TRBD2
CATSGREGRDEQYF
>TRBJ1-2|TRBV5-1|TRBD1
CASSPNQGAGGYTF
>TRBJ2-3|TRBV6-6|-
CASSSPDREGDTQYF
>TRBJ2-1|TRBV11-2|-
CASSLIRGKYNEQFF
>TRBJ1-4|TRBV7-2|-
CASSLSSGKLFF
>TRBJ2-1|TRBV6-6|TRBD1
CASSKQGDEQFF
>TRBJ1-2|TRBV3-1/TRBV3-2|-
CASSQDPRGYTF
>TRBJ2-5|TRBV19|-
CASSGLGVGRETQYF
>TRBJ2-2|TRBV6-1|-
CASSQGHRVGAGELFF
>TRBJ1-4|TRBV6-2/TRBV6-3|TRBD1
CASSHPGQPNEKLFF
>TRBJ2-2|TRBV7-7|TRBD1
CASSPSRQGNTGELFF